This entry describes one T cell receptor (beta chain). Its target is unknown. The data are from a study of early T cells in non-severe SARS-CoV-2 infection. Study observations and caveats: CD4 and private specificities were missed by VDJdb matching, which favored anti-spike CD8 responses.

TCRdb processed the 5' RACE reads anew with MiXCR; each CDR3 protein has one entry. The sample records over 85,000 distinct CDR3 sequences, under 15% being singletons. The CDR3 has 15 residues. Germline V lookup: CDR1 SGHTA, CDR2 FQGNSA. With V trimmed by 1 base and J by 4 bases, 5 bases remained unmatched. Material: whole blood. The chain couples TRBV7-2 to TRBJ2-3; TRBD1 aligns across 7 bases. The source of this sequence is an adult who was a healthcare worker with PCR-confirmed SARS-CoV-2 infection or an uninfected control (not recorded which). The CDR3 here is CASSLGDREADTQYF. CDR3 coding DNA: TGTGCCAGCAGCTTAGGAGACAGGGAAGCAGATACGCAGTATTTT.